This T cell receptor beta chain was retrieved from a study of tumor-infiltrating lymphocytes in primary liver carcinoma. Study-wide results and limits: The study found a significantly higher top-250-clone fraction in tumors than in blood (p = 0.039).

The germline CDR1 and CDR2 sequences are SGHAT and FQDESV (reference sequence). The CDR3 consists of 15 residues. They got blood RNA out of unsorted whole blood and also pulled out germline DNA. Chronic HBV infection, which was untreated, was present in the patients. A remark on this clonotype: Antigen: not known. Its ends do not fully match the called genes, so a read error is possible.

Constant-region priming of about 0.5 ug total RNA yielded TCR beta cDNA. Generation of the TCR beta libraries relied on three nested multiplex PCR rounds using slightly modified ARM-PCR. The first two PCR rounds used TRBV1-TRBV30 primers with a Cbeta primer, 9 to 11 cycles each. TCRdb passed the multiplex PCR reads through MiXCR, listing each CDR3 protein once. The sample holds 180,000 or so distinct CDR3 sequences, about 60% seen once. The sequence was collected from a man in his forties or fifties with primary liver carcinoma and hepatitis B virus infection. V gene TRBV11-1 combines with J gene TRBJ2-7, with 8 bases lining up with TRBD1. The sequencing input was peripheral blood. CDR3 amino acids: CASSLGQGIISEQYF. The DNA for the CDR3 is TGTGCTAGCAGCCTTGGACAGGGAATAATTAGCGAGCAGTATTTC.